These 32 T cell receptor beta chains share one sample of origin, sequenced in a study of cytomegalovirus exposure and HLA in healthy donors. The primer mix had 60 Vbeta and 13 Jbeta primers. Here immunoSEQ multiplex PCR was the method, and the copy in TCRdb shows in-frame clones only, minus some. The sample has fewer than 140,000 clones, 60% to 80% seen once. The sequencing input was PBMCs. The receptors shown here come from a boy younger than 18 in good health and CMV-seronegative.

The V call is TRBV25-1, the J call TRBJ1-1, with no clear D. The CDR3 covers 13 residues. Germline V gives CDR1 MGHDK, CDR2 SYGVNS. Trimming took off 3 bases at V and 1 base at J, with 6 bases between the two ends. The CDR3 region is CASSDLSNTEAFF. CDR3 bases: TGTGCCAGCAGTGACCTTTCGAACACTGAAGCTTTCTTT.

V gene TRBV4-1 combines with J gene TRBJ1-2; D gene unclear. Germline V CDR1 and CDR2: MGHRA, YSYEKL. V was clipped by 5 bases and J by 8 bases, with 12 bases between them. The CDR3 spans 12 residues. Here the CDR3 DNA reads TGCGCCAGCAGCACCTGGACGGGGGGCTACACCTTC. As protein: CASSTWTGGYTF.

The chain recombines TRBV4-3 with TRBJ2-1, with D perhaps matching TRBD1 (6 bases). V gave up 5 bases and J gave up 4 bases, with 12 bases separating them. Germline-derived CDR1 and CDR2 are LGHNA and YSLEER. This CDR3 is built from 14 residues. CDR3 protein: CASSGGQMYNEQFF. DNA for the CDR3: TGCGCCAGCAGCGGGGGACAAATGTACAATGAGCAGTTCTTC.

This clone was detected a few times. The chain is built from TRBV4-1 and TRBJ1-3, with 7 bases lining up with TRBD1. Germline lookup yields CDR1 MGHRA and CDR2 YSYEKL. The CDR3 spans 17 residues. Germline trimming cut 5 bases from V and 4 bases from J; bases unmatched to any gene: 14. DNA for the CDR3: TGCGCCAGCAGCGGGGGGACAGTTTTCAAGGGAGGAAACACCATATATTTT. This gives the protein CASSGGTVFKGGNTIYF.

This clone was recorded a few times. The chain is built from TRBV2 and TRBJ2-2, with 10 bases that match TRBD2. Germline V gene lookup returns CDR1 SNHLY and CDR2 FYNNEI. The CDR3 is 17 amino acids. The trim removed 5 bases at V and 3 bases at J, leaving 9 bases unmatched. The CDR3 is CASSRAGGRGDTGELFF. The CDR3 region has the DNA TGTGCCAGCAGTCGAGCGGGAGGGCGGGGGGACACCGGGGAGCTGTTTTTT.

By its share, this clone is medium-sized. V gene TRBV6-7 combines with J gene TRBJ2-7, with 11 bases identical to TRBD2. TRBV6-7 is assigned to the ORF class and has an uncertain function. V gave up 1 base and J gave up 0 bases; unmatched junction bases: 5. The CDR3 is 17 residues long. The chain's CDR3 is CASSYWTLAGDSYEQYF. CDR3 DNA sequence: TGTGCCAGCAGTTACTGGACACTAGCGGGAGACTCCTACGAGCAGTACTTC.

CDR3 DNA: TGCGCCAGCATGCTAATGGGACAGGGGCAGTACGAGCAGTACTTC. Translation: CASMLMGQGQYEQYF. The genes are TRBV5-1 and TRBJ2-7; 10 positions agree with TRBD1. Germline V gene data show CDR1 as SGHRS and CDR2 as YFSETQ. Unmatched junction bases numbered 10, after V lost 6 bases and J lost 4 bases. This CDR3 is 15 amino acids long.

This clone came up once. The chain uses TRBV2 and TRBJ2-7; 8 nucleotides line up with TRBD1. The CDR3 extends over 14 amino acids. V was pared by 7 bases and J by 2 bases, with 7 bases of the junction left unmatched. Germline V gene sequence: CDR1 SNHLY, CDR2 FYNNEI. CDR3 sequence: CASIRTGMTYEQYF. The CDR3 DNA reads as TGTGCCAGCATCAGGACAGGGATGACCTACGAGCAGTACTTC.

The V gene is TRBV5-1, the J gene TRBJ1-4; 8 nucleotides line up with TRBD1. CDR3 length: 15 residues. The germline V gene encodes CDR1 SGHRS and CDR2 YFSETQ. With 0 bases clipped from V and 13 bases from J, the junction kept 11 bases outside the gene matches. DNA of the CDR3: TGCGCCAGCAGCTTGGTTACAGGGGGAATGAAAACACTGTTTTTT. Its protein product is CASSLVTGGMKTLFF.

CDR3 protein: CSVGKPTSGRTYEQYF. The DNA of the CDR3 is TGCAGCGTTGGCAAACCTACTAGCGGGAGGACCTACGAGCAGTACTTC. V and J are TRBV29-1 and TRBJ2-7; 12 nucleotides match TRBD2. V lost 4 bases to trimming and J lost 2 bases; unmatched junction nucleotides: 9. The CDR3 consists of 16 residues. The germline V gene has CDR1 SQVTM and CDR2 ANQGSEA.

The rearrangement joins TRBV7-9 to TRBJ2-7; 14 bases fit TRBD2. Germline V gives CDR1 SEHNR, CDR2 FQNEAQ (reference sequence). V was pared by 5 bases and J by 4 bases, with 16 bases of the junction left unmatched. This CDR3 region has 19 residues. CDR3 sequence: CASSPMDLTSGGAPYEQYF. The DNA of the CDR3 is TGTGCCAGCAGCCCGATGGACCTGACTAGCGGGGGGGCCCCGTACGAGCAGTACTTC.

The V call is TRBV7-9, the J call TRBJ1-1, with 10 bases lining up with TRBD1. The junction had 12 bases not matched to a gene; V was cut back by 8 bases and J by 3 bases. The germline V gene encodes CDR1 SEHNR and CDR2 FQNEAQ (reference sequence). The CDR3 covers 16 residues. The CDR3 coding sequence is TGTGCCAGCGGAAGGACAGGGGGACTCGGGGACACTGAAGCTTTCTTT. Residues: CASGRTGGLGDTEAFF.

This sequence joins TRBV7-2 and TRBJ2-7; a possible D gene is TRBD2 (7 bases). Trimming left V 6 bases short and J 4 bases short, with 13 bases between. The CDR3 spans 13 residues. Germline-derived CDR1 and CDR2 are SGHTA and FQGNSA. This CDR3 is CASSRGARYEQYF. As DNA, the CDR3 is TGTGCCAGCAGTCGGGGGGCTAGGTACGAGCAGTACTTC.

This chain connects TRBV7-2 to TRBJ1-1; D is uncertain. Germline lookup yields CDR1 SGHTA and CDR2 FQGNSA. V was shortened by 0 bases and J by 10 bases, with 9 bases between the two germline ends. This CDR3 has 12 amino acids. CDR3 coding DNA: TGTGCCAGCAGCTTAGCGGCCAGTCGAGCTTTCTTT. Encoded protein: CASSLAASRAFF.

J is TRBJ1-3 and V is TRBV6-5, with 9 positions matching TRBD1. The length of the CDR3 is 15 residues. V was pared by 4 bases and J by 4 bases, with 5 bases of the junction left unmatched. The germline gives CDR1 MNHEY, CDR2 SVGAGI. CDR3 protein: CASSSLTGGGNTIYF. CDR3 DNA: TGTGCCAGCAGTTCTCTGACAGGGGGAGGAAACACCATATATTTT.

This clone was detected only once. V and J are TRBV4-1 and TRBJ2-5; TRBD2 agrees at 10 bases. V was clipped by 4 bases and J by 2 bases; unmatched bases: 16. CDR1 is MGHRA, CDR2 YSYEKL, per germline. This CDR3 has 19 residues. The CDR3 reads CASSPIATPGLAFQETQYF. CDR3 DNA sequence: TGCGCCAGCAGCCCAATTGCCACTCCGGGACTAGCGTTTCAAGAGACCCAGTACTTC.

The chain couples TRBV5-1 to TRBJ1-6; D is unclear. CDR1 and CDR2 from the germline V gene are SGHRS and YFSETQ. The length of the CDR3 is 17 residues. Trimming took off 6 bases at V and 0 bases at J, with 16 bases between the two ends. In DNA form, the CDR3 reads TGCGCCAGCACCACAGCCCGGTCGAGCTCCTATAATTCACCCCTCCACTTT. Encoded protein: CASTTARSSSYNSPLHF.

V gene TRBV7-9 combines with J gene TRBJ1-4; 8 nucleotides align to TRBD1. Germline V gene sequence: CDR1 SEHNR, CDR2 FQNEAQ (reference sequence). Trimming cost V 1 base and J 5 bases; bases outside gene matches: 9. There are 17 residues in the CDR3. The CDR3 sequence: CASSLGQQRTGNEKLFF. The CDR3 DNA follows: TGTGCCAGCAGCTTAGGGCAGCAAAGGACAGGGAATGAAAAACTGTTTTTT.

The CDR3 loop reads CASSPRGYTGELFF. The CDR3 DNA sequence: TGTGCCAGCAGTCCCAGGGGGTACACCGGGGAGCTGTTTTTT. V is TRBV27 and J is TRBJ2-2, with TRBD1 matching 7 bases. Germline trimming cut 5 bases from V and 3 bases from J; bases unmatched to any gene: 3. Per germline, CDR1 MNHEY and CDR2 SMNVEV (reference sequence). The CDR3 totals 14 residues.

The sample holds a few counts of this clone. V usage is TRBV9 and J usage is TRBJ1-1; D perhaps matches TRBD1 (6 bases). The CDR3 covers 15 residues. CDR1 and CDR2 (germline): SGDLS, YYNGEE. Trimming left V 0 bases short and J 5 bases short, with 14 bases between. The CDR3 is CASSVDPGVLTEAFF. In DNA, the CDR3 is TGTGCCAGCAGCGTAGATCCAGGGGTCCTTACTGAAGCTTTCTTT.

The V call is TRBV6-1, the J call TRBJ2-1, with D unresolved. From germline, CDR1 is MNHNS and CDR2 SASEGT. Trimming cost V 6 bases and J 0 bases, with 6 bases left between them. The CDR3 contains 13 residues. The chain's CDR3 is CASRLRSYNEQFF. The CDR3 region has the DNA TGTGCCAGCAGACTACGCTCCTACAATGAGCAGTTCTTC.

The chain couples TRBV27 to TRBJ2-1; D may be TRBD1 (6 bases). Per the germline V gene, CDR1 is MNHEY and CDR2 is SMNVEV (reference sequence). CDR3 length: 12 residues. The V end was cut by 5 bases, the J end by 10 bases, with 12 bases between. CDR3 sequence (DNA): TGTGCCAGCAGTACAGGACAGAAGGAGCAGTTCTTC. This sequence encodes CASSTGQKEQFF.

This sequence joins TRBV19 and TRBJ1-5; possible D gene TRBD1, 6 bases. CDR1 and CDR2 (germline): LNHDA, SQIVND (reference sequence). Trimming took off 4 bases at V and 2 bases at J, with 15 bases between the two ends. The CDR3 contains 16 residues. CDR3 amino acids: CASSKGDLFGNQPQHF. The CDR3 region has the DNA TGTGCCAGTAGTAAGGGGGACCTGTTTGGCAATCAGCCCCAGCATTTT.

The chain joins TRBV5-1 to TRBJ1-1, with 8 bases aligning to TRBD1. The CDR3 runs to 13 residues. The germline V gene encodes CDR1 SGHRS and CDR2 YFSETQ. V shed 4 bases and J 11 bases; nucleotides not matched to a gene: 10. In DNA, the CDR3 is TGCGCCAGCAGCACCTTCTTGGACAGGGACGCTTTCTTT. Protein product: CASSTFLDRDAFF.

This chain connects TRBV7-8 to TRBJ1-1, with D perhaps TRBD1 (6 bases). The CDR3 consists of 15 residues. The V and J ends lost 7 bases and 4 bases respectively, with 19 bases between them. CDR1 SGHVS and CDR2 FQNEAQ come from the germline V gene. This CDR3 reads CASTFEGELSTEAFF. CDR3 sequence (DNA): TGTGCCAGCACCTTTGAGGGGGAATTGAGCACTGAAGCTTTCTTT.

The chain carries TRBV7-9 and TRBJ2-1, with unresolved D. V was clipped by 7 bases and J by 8 bases, with 15 bases between them. The germline V gene has CDR1 SEHNR and CDR2 FQNEAQ (reference sequence). The length of the CDR3 is 13 residues. Written as DNA, the CDR3 is TGTGCCAGCATAACGTTGTTGGCAGATGAGCAGTTCTTC. Its protein is CASITLLADEQFF.

This clone was observed a handful of times. This rearrangement joins TRBV7-2 to TRBJ1-5, with D maybe TRBD1 (6 bases). With 1 base removed from V and 6 bases from J, the gap between germline ends came to 13 bases. Germline CDR1 is SGHTA and CDR2 is FQGNSA. This CDR3 is built from 15 residues. The CDR3 loop is CASSLGREGGQPQHF. The CDR3 DNA reads TGTGCCAGCAGCTTAGGCAGGGAAGGGGGTCAGCCCCAGCATTTT.

CDR3 sequence: CASSEDGPGREQYF. CDR3 in DNA: TGTGCCAGCAGTGAAGACGGGCCGGGGAGGGAGCAGTACTTC. The chain couples TRBV2 to TRBJ2-7; weak D call: TRBD2 (6 bases). V lost 1 base to trimming and J lost 7 bases, with 14 bases between them. The CDR3 consists of 14 residues. Germline V gene lookup returns CDR1 SNHLY and CDR2 FYNNEI.

The chain uses TRBV7-2 and TRBJ2-2, with TRBD1 matching 10 bases. The V and J ends lost 5 bases and 4 bases, in that order; junction bases with no gene match: 1. CDR1 and CDR2 from the germline V gene are SGHTA and FQGNSA. The CDR3 covers 14 residues. The CDR3 region is CASSRTGGTGELFF. The CDR3 DNA reads TGTGCCAGCAGCCGGACAGGGGGCACCGGGGAGCTGTTTTTT.

DNA of the CDR3: TGTGCCTGCCTGGGGGGGCGCTATGGCTACACCTTC. Its translation: CACLGGRYGYTF. The V call is TRBV30, the J call TRBJ1-2, with D perhaps TRBD1 (6 bases). This CDR3 is built from 12 residues. V dropped 6 bases and J dropped 4 bases, with 12 bases sitting between them. Looked up from germline, CDR1 is GTSNPN and CDR2 is SVGIG (reference sequence). The variable domain in full, with the rest retrieved from reference TRBV30 and TRBJ1-2, is SQTIHQWPATLVQPVGSPLSLECTVEGTSNPNLYWYRQAAGRGLQLLFYSVGIGQISSEVPQNLSASRPQDRQFILSSKKLLLSDSGFYLCACLGGRYGYTFGSGTRLTVV.

Points on this clone: Sequence at one end of the junction differs from germline and may be a read error. The DNA for the CDR3 is TGTACCTGGAACGGGGGGATAGAGACTGAAGCTTTCTTT. Translation: CTWNGGIETEAFF. The V gene is TRBV30, the J gene TRBJ1-1; possibly TRBD1 for D (5 bases). This CDR3 comprises 13 residues. The V gene's germline CDR1 is GTSNPN and CDR2 SVGIG (reference sequence). The entire variable domain, with the rest obtained from reference TRBV30 and TRBJ1-1, is as follows: SQTIHQWPATLVQPVGSPLSLECTVEGTSNPNLYWYRQAAGRGLQLLFYSVGIGQISSEVPQNLSASRPQDRQFILSSKKLLLSDSGFYLCTWNGGIETEAFFGQGTRLTVV.

This clone turned up a few times. J is TRBJ2-2 and V is TRBV6-4; 10 bases map to TRBD2. With V trimmed by 3 bases and J by 5 bases, 3 bases remained unmatched. From germline, CDR1 is MRHNA and CDR2 SNTAGT. The CDR3 consists of 15 residues. The CDR3 spells CASSEASGGTGELFF. The CDR3 nucleotides read TGTGCCAGCAGTGAAGCTAGCGGGGGAACCGGGGAGCTGTTTTTT.